These 28 T cell receptor beta chains originate from one sample sequenced in a study of cytotoxic CD8 clonotypes in ibrutinib-treated CLL (dated by TCRdb to 2020 to 2023). Library generation was performed with the immunoSEQ multiplex PCR assay. The clones in this table, taken by TCRdb from immuneACCESS, are in-frame only. Not every clone is retained; where verified, under half of the shortfall comes from an unresolved V gene, and the cause of the rest is unknown. This sample comprises nearly 50,000 clones, roughly 57% of them detected only once. The top ten clonotypes cover 25% to 30% of the sample. The sample's time point label, decoded: around 2 years on ibrutinib. The sequences come from PBMCs, collected after 24 months of ibrutinib treatment. Receptors originate from a human donor with chronic lymphocytic leukemia.

This chain uses TRBV19 with TRBJ1-6; D unresolved. The CDR3 consists of 15 residues. Germline CDR1 reads LNHDA; CDR2 reads SQIVND (reference sequence). V dropped 2 bases and J dropped 8 bases, with 13 bases sitting between them. CDR3: CASSINLLSDSPLHF. CDR3 DNA sequence: TGTGCCAGTAGTATAAACCTTCTTAGTGATTCACCCCTCCACTTT.

The rearrangement uses TRBV4-1 and TRBJ2-3, with 9 bases identical to TRBD1. This CDR3 comprises 15 residues. Unmatched junction bases numbered 6, after V lost 4 bases and J lost 4 bases. CDR1 and CDR2 from the germline V gene are MGHRA and YSYEKL. The CDR3 reads CASSRDRVSADTQYF. CDR3 DNA: TGCGCCAGCAGCCGGGACAGGGTTTCGGCAGATACGCAGTATTTT.

In this sample, this clone turned up many times. The chain recombines TRBV9 with TRBJ1-5; D not resolved. CDR3 length: 13 amino acids. The V end lost 4 bases, the J end lost 2 bases, and 7 bases lay between the germline ends. The germline V gene has CDR1 SGDLS and CDR2 YYNGEE. The CDR3 loop is CASSNLGNQPQHF. DNA of the CDR3: TGTGCCAGCAGCAACTTAGGCAATCAGCCCCAGCATTTT. The full variable domain, its missing parts supplied by reference TRBV9 and TRBJ1-5, is DSGVTQTPKHLITATGQRVTLRCSPRSGDLSVYWYQQSLDQGLQFLIQYYNGEERAKGNILERFSAQQFPDLHSELNLSSLELGDSALYFCASSNLGNQPQHFGDGTRLSIL.

The rearrangement links TRBV10-2 to TRBJ2-7, with D perhaps TRBD2 (5 bases). Trimming left V 8 bases short and J 6 bases short, with 17 bases between. This CDR3 spans 13 amino acids. In germline, CDR1 is WSHSY, CDR2 SAAADI. CDR3 sequence: CASREPGSSEQYF. The CDR3 DNA is TGCGCCAGCCGGGAACCCGGCTCTTCCGAGCAGTACTTC.

This chain connects TRBV11-1 to TRBJ1-2, with D possibly matching TRBD1 (5 bases). This CDR3 is built from 14 residues. The ends were cut back, 1 base at V and 3 bases at J, with 9 bases in the middle. CDR1 and CDR2 from the germline V gene are SGHAT and FQDESV (reference sequence). The CDR3 protein is CASSLDPTDYGYTF. CDR3 DNA: TGTGCCAGCAGCTTAGATCCGACAGACTATGGCTACACCTTC.

This clone was detected ten times or more. The chain couples TRBV15 to TRBJ1-3; TRBD1 is a possible D gene (5 bases). The CDR3 extends over 17 amino acids. Per the germline V gene, CDR1 is LNHNV and CDR2 is YYDKDF (reference sequence). Trimming cost V 0 bases and J 1 base, with 13 bases left between them. The CDR3 DNA sequence: TGTGCCACCAGCAGAGATCCCCAGGGATGGTCTGGAAACACCATATATTTT. This encodes CATSRDPQGWSGNTIYF.

This sequence joins TRBV15 and TRBJ2-5; 7 nucleotides line up with TRBD2. V shed 3 bases, J shed 2 bases, and the junction held 6 bases outside the gene matches. The germline V gene has CDR1 LNHNV and CDR2 YYDKDF (reference sequence). The CDR3 loop spans 15 amino acids. The chain's CDR3 is CATSSFSGPQETQYF. CDR3 DNA sequence: TGTGCCACCAGCAGCTTTAGCGGGCCACAAGAGACCCAGTACTTC.

The chain combines TRBV6-6 with TRBJ1-2; 7 bases map to TRBD1. The germline V gene encodes CDR1 MNHNY and CDR2 SVGAGI (reference sequence). The CDR3 runs 13 residues. Germline trimming cut 8 bases from V and 3 bases from J; bases unmatched to any gene: 6. The CDR3 spells CASGGGNYYGYTF. CDR3 coding DNA: TGTGCCAGCGGAGGGGGCAATTACTATGGCTACACCTTC.

J is TRBJ1-5 and V is TRBV7-8, with 7 bases that match TRBD1. J gave up 0 bases and V 4 bases, and 12 bases lay outside the gene matches. Looked up from germline, CDR1 is SGHVS and CDR2 is FQNEAQ. CDR3 length: 18 residues. The CDR3 region has the DNA TGTGCCAGCAGCTACTGGCAGACAGGGTTACGTAGCAATCAGCCCCAGCATTTT. Translation gives CASSYWQTGLRSNQPQHF. The full variable domain, rest sourced from reference TRBV7-8 and TRBJ1-5, is GAGVSQSPRYKVAKRGQDVALRCDPISGHVSLFWYQQALGQGPEFLTYFQNEAQLDKSGLPSDRFFAERPEGSVSTLKIQRTQQEDSAVYLCASSYWQTGLRSNQPQHFGDGTRLSIL.

This clone was counted a few times. The V and J genes are TRBV6-5 and TRBJ1-2; D call uncertain. The V gene lost 6 bases and the J gene lost 7 bases, with 12 bases spanning the gap. Germline loops: CDR1 MNHEY, CDR2 SVGAGI. CDR3 length: 12 residues. The CDR3 reads CASRQPLVGYTF. The CDR3, as DNA: TGTGCCAGCAGGCAGCCGCTTGTTGGCTACACCTTC.

The rearrangement joins TRBV19 to TRBJ1-1; D is uncertain. V was shortened by 8 bases and J by 1 base, with 5 bases between the two germline ends. The CDR3 loop spans 11 amino acids. Germline CDR1 reads LNHDA; CDR2 reads SQIVND (reference sequence). CDR3: CASLWNTEAFF. CDR3 bases: TGTGCCAGTCTGTGGAACACTGAAGCTTTCTTT. Full variable domain (remainder filled in from reference TRBV19 and TRBJ1-1): DGGITQSPKYLFRKEGQNVTLSCEQNLNHDAMYWYRQDPGQGLRLIYYSQIVNDFQKGDIAEGYSVSREKKESFPLTVTSAQKNPTAFYLCASLWNTEAFFGQGTRLTVV.

This clone was detected only a few times. The chain employs TRBV7-9 and TRBJ2-7; 7 bases map to TRBD1. The germline CDR1 and CDR2 sequences are SEHNR and FQNEAQ (reference sequence). This CDR3 region has 13 residues. V shed 4 bases and J 2 bases; nucleotides not matched to a gene: 2. The CDR3 bases are TGTGCCAGCAGCTGGGACAGTGCCTACGAGCAGTACTTC. Translation gives CASSWDSAYEQYF.

This chain joins TRBV5-5 and TRBJ2-1, with TRBD2 matching over 12 bases. V was clipped by 0 bases and J by 10 bases; unmatched bases: 11. In germline, CDR1 is SGHKS, CDR2 YYEKEE (reference sequence). The CDR3 sequence is 17 residues long. The CDR3: CASSLELAGGTPREQFF. The CDR3 DNA reads as TGTGCCAGCAGCTTGGAACTAGCGGGGGGAACTCCACGCGAGCAGTTCTTC. Together with reference TRBV5-5 and TRBJ2-1, the CDR3 gives the full variable domain: DAGVTQSPTHLIKTRGQQVTLRCSPISGHKSVSWYQQVLGQGPQFIFQYYEKEERGRGNFPDRFSARQFPNYSSELNVNALLLGDSALYLCASSLELAGGTPREQFFGPGTRLTVL.

The chain joins TRBV10-3 to TRBJ1-4; D remains unclear. V lost 5 bases and J lost 7, with 14 bases in between. CDR3 length: 14 amino acids. Germline loops: CDR1 ENHRY, CDR2 SYGVKD. CDR3 protein: CAISSTDRAEKLFF. CDR3 coding DNA: TGTGCCATCAGTAGCACAGACCGGGCTGAAAAACTGTTTTTT.

The genes are TRBV13 and TRBJ1-5; D unclear. There are 12 residues in the CDR3. The V gene lost 6 bases and the J gene lost 9 bases, with 12 bases spanning the gap. CDR1 and CDR2 from the germline V gene are PRHDT and FYEKMQ (reference sequence). Here the CDR3 DNA reads TGTGCCAGCAGTTACCCAACCGGGCCCCAGCATTTT. Its translation is CASSYPTGPQHF.

The V call is TRBV25-1, the J call TRBJ2-7, with a weak D call TRBD1 (5 bases). Germline CDR1 reads MGHDK; CDR2 reads SYGVNS. This CDR3 is built from 11 residues. Trimming pared 5 bases from V and 6 bases from J, leaving 8 bases between. CDR3 loop: CASSSRVEQYF. The CDR3 DNA sequence: TGTGCCAGCAGTTCCAGGGTCGAGCAGTACTTC.

This clone has more than one count but fewer than ten. The chain couples TRBV7-9 to TRBJ2-7, with no clear D. This CDR3 is 11 amino acids long. The V gene lost 5 bases and the J gene lost 4 bases, with 6 bases spanning the gap. Germline V gene lookup returns CDR1 SEHNR and CDR2 FQNEAQ (reference sequence). CDR3 protein: CASSPAYEQYF. The CDR3 region has the DNA TGTGCCAGCAGCCCTGCTTACGAGCAGTACTTC.

The rearrangement links TRBV6-5 to TRBJ2-7, with 11 nucleotides matching TRBD2. This CDR3 contains 15 residues. Per the germline V gene, CDR1 is MNHEY and CDR2 is SVGAGI. V shed 6 bases, J shed 3 bases, and the junction held 7 bases outside the gene matches. The CDR3 protein is CASRETSGGYYEQYF. The CDR3 DNA is TGTGCCAGCAGGGAAACTAGCGGGGGATACTACGAGCAGTACTTC.

CDR3: CASTLGGPYNEQFF. CDR3 sequence (DNA): TGTGCCAGCACCCTAGGGGGGCCCTACAATGAGCAGTTCTTC. The chain has TRBV2 and TRBJ2-1; D may be TRBD1 or TRBD2 (6 bases each). This CDR3 has 14 amino acids. From germline, CDR1 is SNHLY and CDR2 FYNNEI. V shed 7 bases and J shed 2 bases, with 12 bases lying between them.

This clone was observed a handful of times. The chain uses TRBV4-1 and TRBJ1-6; perhaps TRBD1 as D (6 bases). Germline assignment: CDR1 MGHRA and CDR2 YSYEKL. CDR3 size: 17 residues. Between the trimmed V and J ends, which lost 2 bases and 0 bases, there was a span of 11 bases. CDR3 nucleotides: TGCGCCAGCAGCCAACGGACAGTGAGCTCCTATAATTCACCCCTCCACTTT. This codes for CASSQRTVSSYNSPLHF.

The chain carries TRBV5-6 and TRBJ2-7, with D possibly being TRBD2 (5 bases). The CDR3 has 13 residues. The germline V gene has CDR1 SGHDT and CDR2 YYEEEE. The ends were cut back, 6 bases at V and 7 bases at J, with 17 bases in the middle. CDR3 bases: TGTGCCAGCAACAAGCGGTCCATGTGGGAGCAGTACTTC. Its protein product is CASNKRSMWEQYF. The whole variable domain, filled in from reference TRBV5-6 and TRBJ2-7, reads DAGVTQSPTHLIKTRGQQVTLRCSPKSGHDTVSWYQQALGQGPQFIFQYYEEEERQRGNFPDRFSGHQFPNYSSELNVNALLLGDSALYLCASNKRSMWEQYFGPGTRLTVT.

The chain recombines TRBV19 with TRBJ2-1, with 9 bases that match TRBD1. V shed 10 bases, J shed 2 bases, and the junction held 6 bases outside the gene matches. The CDR3 consists of 14 residues. Looked up from germline, CDR1 is LNHDA and CDR2 is SQIVND (reference sequence). Here the CDR3 reads CATTGGWPYNEQFF. CDR3 nucleotide sequence: TGTGCCACGACAGGGGGTTGGCCCTACAATGAGCAGTTCTTC.

V is TRBV6-1 and J is TRBJ2-5, with D unresolved. TRBJ2-7 matches the DNA end more closely, so the J call is doubtful. This CDR3 comprises 15 residues. The germline gives CDR1 MNHNS, CDR2 SASEGT. The CDR3 loop reads CASTINPKSSYEQYF. The CDR3 DNA reads as TGTGCCAGCACTATAAATCCGAAAAGCTCCTACGAGCAGTACTTC.

There are a few counts of this clone. The V call is TRBV19, the J call TRBJ2-3, with D possibly TRBD2 on 5 matching bases. The V gene's germline CDR1 is LNHDA and CDR2 SQIVND (reference sequence). The CDR3 totals 16 residues. Trimming cost V 5 bases and J 0 bases, with 15 bases left between them. CDR3 coding DNA: TGTGCCAGTAGTTCTGGACTCGGCCGGAGCACAGATACGCAGTATTTT. Its protein product is CASSSGLGRSTDTQYF.

The rearrangement links TRBV19 to TRBJ1-3; a possible D gene is TRBD1 (5 bases). This CDR3 is built from 14 residues. V was shortened by 6 bases and J by 0 bases, with 9 bases between the two germline ends. Germline V gives CDR1 LNHDA, CDR2 SQIVND (reference sequence). The CDR3 bases are TGTGCCAGTAGGCGTGGGGGCTCTGGAAACACCATATATTTT. Its protein product is CASRRGGSGNTIYF.

This clone was seen more than once but under ten times. The genes are TRBV4-1 and TRBJ2-7; 9 positions match TRBD1. J gave up 7 bases and V 3 bases, and 13 bases lay outside the gene matches. The V gene's germline CDR1 is MGHRA and CDR2 YSYEKL. The CDR3 has 16 residues. CDR3 sequence: CASSQGTGRLTKEQYF. In nucleotides, the CDR3 is TGCGCCAGCAGCCAGGGGACAGGGCGGCTTACTAAGGAGCAGTACTTC.

This rearrangement joins TRBV29-1 to TRBJ1-1; no firm D call. There are 12 residues in the CDR3. Germline-derived CDR1 and CDR2 are SQVTM and ANQGSEA. Trimming cost V 5 bases and J 4 bases, with 11 bases left between them. This CDR3 is CSVRQPGTEAFF. The CDR3 DNA reads TGCAGCGTTCGGCAACCCGGCACTGAAGCTTTCTTT. Combining the CDR3 with reference TRBV29-1 and TRBJ1-1 gives the whole variable domain SAVISQKPSRDICQRGTSLTIQCQVDSQVTMMFWYRQQPGQSLTLIATANQGSEATYESGFVIDKFPISRPNLTFSTLTVSNMSPEDSSIYLCSVRQPGTEAFFGQGTRLTVV.

The chain joins TRBV11-1 to TRBJ2-5; D could derive from TRBD1 or TRBD2 (6 bases each). Trimming cost V 1 base and J 5 bases, with 11 bases left between them. Germline loops: CDR1 SGHAT, CDR2 FQDESV (reference sequence). The CDR3 has 14 amino acids. The CDR3 sequence is CASSLVGGEETQYF. As DNA, the CDR3 is TGTGCCAGCAGCTTAGTGGGGGGCGAGGAGACCCAGTACTTC.